Shown below are 20 T cell receptor beta chains from a single sample sequenced in a study of graft-versus-host responses after intestinal transplantation. Some clones are missing from TCRdb's copy, which holds only in-frame ones; the method was immunoSEQ multiplex PCR. The repertoire holds about 54,000 clones, with about 89% as singletons. The sample here was PBMCs, taken roughly 95 weeks after intestinal transplant. The receptor set was obtained from a human patient who received an intestinal transplant, so some T cells may come from the graft donor.

As regards this clone: One junction end disagrees with the germline gene, perhaps due to a read error. This chain links TRBV23-1 with TRBJ1-4; TRBD1 aligns across 9 bases. TRBV23-1 is designated an ORF whose function remains uncertain. The CDR3 is 15 amino acids. The CDR3, as DNA: TGCGCCAGCCGTCAAAACAGGGGGCTCGGTGAAAAACTGTTTTTT. Translation: CASRQNRGLGEKLFF.

This clone has only a few counts. The chain uses TRBV5-8 and TRBJ1-1; the match to TRBD1 covers 12 bases. The ends lost 6 bases at V and 3 bases at J; junction bases unmatched: 9. CDR3 length: 16 amino acids. Germline V CDR1 and CDR2: SGHTS, YDEGEE. CDR3 loop: CASNLRDRGRHTEAFF. The CDR3 DNA is TGTGCCAGCAACCTCCGGGACAGGGGGCGGCACACTGAAGCTTTCTTT.

The chain uses TRBV7-2 and TRBJ2-5; TRBD1 or TRBD2 may be the D gene (5 bases each). This CDR3 comprises 16 residues. The V end was cut by 1 base, the J end by 2 bases, with 14 bases between. Looked up from germline, CDR1 is SGHTA and CDR2 is FQGNSA. The CDR3 protein is CASSLGAAGRQETQYF. The DNA of the CDR3 is TGTGCCAGCAGCTTAGGTGCCGCAGGGAGACAAGAGACCCAGTACTTC.

The V and J genes are TRBV15 and TRBJ1-4; D is uncertain. Germline lookup yields CDR1 LNHNV and CDR2 YYDKDF (reference sequence). V was pared by 2 bases and J by 3 bases, with 16 bases between. This CDR3 contains 17 residues. CDR3: CATSRTSRPEANEKLFF. In nucleotides, the CDR3 is TGTGCCACCAGCAGAACGTCCCGGCCAGAGGCTAATGAAAAACTGTTTTTT.

The V and J genes are TRBV5-6 and TRBJ2-5, with TRBD2 matching 10 bases. The CDR3 is made up of 14 amino acids. J lost 2 bases, V lost 4 bases, and 2 bases had no gene match. The V gene's germline CDR1 is SGHDT and CDR2 YYEEEE. CDR3 in DNA: TGTGCCAGCAGCCAACTAGCGGGGCAAGAGACCCAGTACTTC. Translation: CASSQLAGQETQYF. The whole variable domain, remainder taken from reference TRBV5-6 and TRBJ2-5, is DAGVTQSPTHLIKTRGQQVTLRCSPKSGHDTVSWYQQALGQGPQFIFQYYEEEERQRGNFPDRFSGHQFPNYSSELNVNALLLGDSALYLCASSQLAGQETQYFGPGTRLLVL.

J is TRBJ1-5 and V is TRBV30; unclear D gene. V gave up 1 base and J gave up 3 bases, with 7 bases separating them. This CDR3 region has 13 residues. Germline assignment: CDR1 GTSNPN and CDR2 SVGIG (reference sequence). The DNA for the CDR3 is TGTGCCTGGAGTGCTTCCGACAATCAGCCCCAGCATTTT. Encoded protein: CAWSASDNQPQHF.

CDR3 in amino acids: CASSVDQRGAYNEQFF. The CDR3 DNA reads TGTGCCAGCAGCGTAGACCAGCGGGGGGCATACAATGAGCAGTTCTTC. The chain has TRBV9 and TRBJ2-1, with 9 bases that match TRBD2. The germline V gene has CDR1 SGDLS and CDR2 YYNGEE. This CDR3 is 16 amino acids long. The junction had 5 bases not matched to a gene; V was cut back by 0 bases and J by 4 bases. Filled out from reference TRBV9 and TRBJ2-1, the complete variable domain reads DSGVTQTPKHLITATGQRVTLRCSPRSGDLSVYWYQQSLDQGLQFLIQYYNGEERAKGNILERFSAQQFPDLHSELNLSSLELGDSALYFCASSVDQRGAYNEQFFGPGTRLTVL.

The chain recombines TRBV27 with TRBJ1-5; D possibly corresponds to TRBD1 (5 bases). CDR3 length: 13 residues. The ends were cut back, 6 bases at V and 6 bases at J, with 12 bases in the middle. Germline CDR1 is MNHEY and CDR2 is SMNVEV (reference sequence). DNA of the CDR3: TGTGCCAGCAGCTCGGGGGGGGGTCAGCCCCAGCATTTT. It encodes CASSSGGGQPQHF.

This sequence joins TRBV7-9 and TRBJ1-1; no clear D gene. CDR3 length: 10 residues. CDR1 is SEHNR and CDR2 is FQNEAQ in the germline V gene (reference sequence). With 9 bases removed from V and 7 bases from J, the gap between germline ends came to 9 bases. The CDR3 bases are TGTGCCAGTAGTACTATTGAAGCTTTCTTT. It is translated as CASSTIEAFF.

The chain couples TRBV18 to TRBJ2-3, with D possibly TRBD2 on 6 matching bases. CDR3 size: 16 residues. CDR1 is KGHSH and CDR2 is LQKENI in the germline V gene. The V end was cut by 2 bases, the J end by 1 base, with 13 bases between. The CDR3 is CASSPSSGGGTDTQYF. The CDR3 region has the DNA TGTGCCAGCTCACCATCTTCCGGGGGAGGCACAGATACGCAGTATTTT.

The chain uses TRBV19 and TRBJ1-2; maybe TRBD1 (6 bases). The germline V and J ends were trimmed by 1 base and 3 bases, with 12 bases remaining between them. The CDR3 runs to 15 residues. The germline CDR1 and CDR2 sequences are LNHDA and SQIVND (reference sequence). Here the CDR3 reads CASSIVGTLHYGYTF. The CDR3 DNA reads TGTGCCAGTAGTATAGTTGGGACACTCCACTATGGCTACACCTTC.

This clone was seen a single time. This rearrangement joins TRBV4-1 to TRBJ2-7, with 9 bases matching TRBD1. The CDR3 sequence is 14 residues long. Germline values: CDR1 MGHRA, CDR2 YSYEKL. J lost 2 bases, V lost 4 bases, and 3 bases had no gene match. The CDR3 nucleotides are TGCGCCAGCAGCCCCGACAGGGGGGCCTACGAGCAGTACTTC. Translation gives CASSPDRGAYEQYF.

The chain combines TRBV5-1 with TRBJ1-2; tentatively, D is TRBD1 (5 bases). Germline V gene data show CDR1 as SGHRS and CDR2 as YFSETQ. Deletions cut 0 bases from V and 5 bases from J, with 11 bases between. This CDR3 comprises 14 residues. The CDR3 bases are TGCGCCAGCAGCTTGGACGGGGCCTTATATGGCTACACCTTC. Its translation: CASSLDGALYGYTF.

This clone was detected once. CDR3 region: CASSLGGATEAFF. The CDR3 DNA sequence: TGTGCCAGCAGTCTCGGCGGGGCCACTGAAGCTTTCTTT. The gene calls are TRBV27 and TRBJ1-1, with D tentatively TRBD1 (5 bases). V gave up 5 bases and J gave up 4 bases, with 11 bases separating them. CDR1 and CDR2 (germline): MNHEY, SMNVEV (reference sequence). CDR3 length: 13 residues.

V gene TRBV6-5 combines with J gene TRBJ1-1, with D hard to call. Germline-derived CDR1 and CDR2 are MNHEY and SVGAGI. V lost 6 bases to trimming and J lost 1 base, with 12 bases between them. The CDR3 runs 14 residues. The CDR3 sequence is CASSLRPRNTEAFF. The CDR3 nucleotides are TGTGCCAGCAGCCTCCGACCGAGGAACACTGAAGCTTTCTTT.

This chain joins TRBV21-1 and TRBJ1-6; TRBD1 reflects the table's D call only, with no check against the DNA. TRBV21-1 is tagged as a pseudogene. The CDR3 has 21 residues. The CDR3 nucleotides read TGTGCCAGCAGCAAAATCCCCCCCCGACGGGACAGGGGGCATTATAATTCACCCCTCCACTTT. Translated: CASSKIPPRRDRGHYNSPLHF.

This sequence joins TRBV10-2 and TRBJ2-1; 8 nucleotides align to TRBD1. The CDR3 has 14 residues. V dropped 2 bases and J dropped 7; count of bases not matched to a gene: 4. In germline, CDR1 is WSHSY, CDR2 SAAADI. CDR3 sequence reads: CASSEQGALNEQFF. DNA for the CDR3: TGCGCCAGCAGTGAGCAGGGGGCGTTAAATGAGCAGTTCTTC.

The V gene is TRBV5-4, the J gene TRBJ2-7, with 8 positions matching TRBD1. The germline gives CDR1 SGHNT, CDR2 YYREEE (reference sequence). CDR3 length equals 13 residues. In DNA, the CDR3 is TGTGCGTGTACCGGGACAGGTTCCTACGAGCAGTACTTC. Residues: CACTGTGSYEQYF.

J is TRBJ1-5 and V is TRBV11-3; D is uncertain. This CDR3 has 15 amino acids. Trimming stripped 1 base from V and 5 bases from J, with 12 bases between. Germline CDR1 reads SGHNT; CDR2 reads YENEEA. Here the CDR3 DNA reads TGTGCCAGCAGCTTAGGGTACGGAAGGCATCAGCCCCAGCATTTT. Translation gives CASSLGYGRHQPQHF. Filled out from reference TRBV11-3 and TRBJ1-5, the complete variable domain reads EAGVVQSPRYKIIEKKQPVAFWCNPISGHNTLYWYLQNLGQGPELLIRYENEEAVDDSQLPKDRFSAERLKGVDSTLKIQPAELGDSAVYLCASSLGYGRHQPQHFGDGTRLSIL.

The chain is built from TRBV20-1 and TRBJ2-5; D unclear. Trimming stripped 2 bases from V and 5 bases from J, with 6 bases between. The CDR3 spans 11 residues. Germline V gene data show CDR1 as DFQATT and CDR2 as SNEGSKA (reference sequence). CDR3 coding DNA: TGCAGTGCTAGAATTTGGGAGACCCAGTACTTC. Its protein product is CSARIWETQYF.